This T cell receptor (beta chain) was observed in a study of blood T cell repertoires in COVID-19. About the study: From T cells, B-cell-depleted T cells, or PBMCs came the material, which was cDNA or gDNA.

The V segment lost 4 bases and the J segment 6 bases; nucleotides outside the gene matches: 5. This CDR3 comprises 13 residues. Germline loops: CDR1 SGHNT, CDR2 YYREEE (reference sequence). Measured with immunoSEQ multiplex PCR; TCRdb has only the in-frame clones, and not every one. The sample consists of roughly 56,000 clones, around 92% of them appearing once. Source material: peripheral blood. The source is a man over 45 with active COVID-19. The rearrangement joins TRBV5-4 to TRBJ1-2, with TRBD1 matching 8 bases. In nucleotides, the CDR3 is TGTGCCAGCAGCCTTACAGGGGGAGATGGCTACACCTTC. It encodes CASSLTGGDGYTF.